This TCR beta chain was identified during a study of long-term antiretroviral therapy in people with HIV. Study observations and caveats: Repertoires in HIV (unlike those of controls) had narrower CDR3 length ranges.

Ahead of DNA extraction, samples held roughly 0.85-11 million cryopreserved PBMC each. Survey-level immunoSEQ v3.0 assays were run. TCRdb keeps only in-frame clones here, not all; method: immunoSEQ multiplex PCR. The repertoire has tens of thousands of clones, more than 75% of them found once; the top ten carry 3.2%. V was pared by 4 bases and J by 2 bases, with 4 bases of the junction left unmatched. Germline V lookup: CDR1 LGHNA, CDR2 YNFKEQ. CDR3 length: 14 residues. On this clone: Its target is not known.

The chain couples TRBV4-2 to TRBJ1-2, with 7 bases aligning to TRBD1. The TCR sequence derives from a man between 18 and 29 years old with HIV. The input for sequencing was unsorted PBMCs, taken 1.9 years after starting antiretroviral therapy. CDR3 DNA sequence: TGTGCCAGCAGCCTTGCGACAGGGAACTATGGCTACACCTTC. It codes for CASSLATGNYGYTF.